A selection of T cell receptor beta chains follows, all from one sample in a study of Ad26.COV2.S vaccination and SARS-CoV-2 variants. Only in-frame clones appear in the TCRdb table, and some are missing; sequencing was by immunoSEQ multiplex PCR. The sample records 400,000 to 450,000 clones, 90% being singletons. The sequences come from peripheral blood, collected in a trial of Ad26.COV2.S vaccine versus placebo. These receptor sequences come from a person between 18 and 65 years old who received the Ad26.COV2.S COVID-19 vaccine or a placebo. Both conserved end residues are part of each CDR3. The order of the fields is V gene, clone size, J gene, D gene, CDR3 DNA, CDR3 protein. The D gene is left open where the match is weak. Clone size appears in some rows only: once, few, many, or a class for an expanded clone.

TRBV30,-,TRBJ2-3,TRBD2,TGTGCCTGGAGGCCGGGACTAGCGACAGATACGCAGTATTTT,CAWRPGLATDTQYF
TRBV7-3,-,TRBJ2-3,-,TGTGCCAGCAGCTTACCTAGTGCAAGCACAGATACGCAGTATTTT,CASSLPSASTDTQYF
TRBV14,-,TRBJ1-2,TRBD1,TGTGCCAGCAGCCCGCATGCAGGGGGCGTCTATGGCTACACCTTC,CASSPHAGGVYGYTF
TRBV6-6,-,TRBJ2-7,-,TGTGCCAGCAGTCCCCTCGGGTACGAGCAGTACTTC,CASSPLGYEQYF
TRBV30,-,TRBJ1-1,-,TGTGCCTGGAGTAGGAGGGTGCGGGGTGAAGCTTTCTTT,CAWSRRVRGEAFF
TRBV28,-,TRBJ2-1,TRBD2,TGTGCCAGCAGTGCGGGAGGGCCAAAACGGAATGAGCAGTTCTTC,CASSAGGPKRNEQFF
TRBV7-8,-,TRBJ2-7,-,TGTGCCAGCAGCCCCAGGGTCGGGTACTCCTACGAGCAGTACTTC,CASSPRVGYSYEQYF
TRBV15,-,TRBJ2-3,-,TGTGCCACCAGCAGAGTTCGCGGGCGAGATACGCAGTATTTT,CATSRVRGRDTQYF
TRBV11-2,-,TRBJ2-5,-,TGTGCCAGCAGCTTATTGCCGGGCCGCCTAGAGACCCAGTACTTC,CASSLLPGRLETQYF
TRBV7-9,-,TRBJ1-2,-,TGTGCCAGCAGCTCGGACGTTAACTATGGCTACACCTTC,CASSSDVNYGYTF
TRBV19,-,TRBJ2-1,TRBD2,TGTGCCAGTAGTATAGGTAGAATACGCGGGAGGTCATACAATGAGCAGTTCTTC,CASSIGRIRGRSYNEQFF
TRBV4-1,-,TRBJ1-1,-,TGCGCCAGCAGCCAAGAATGGGAGGACACTGAAGCTTTCTTT,CASSQEWEDTEAFF
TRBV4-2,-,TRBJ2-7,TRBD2,TGTGCCAGCAGCCACGGGACTAGCGGGAGCTACGAGCAGTACTTC,CASSHGTSGSYEQYF
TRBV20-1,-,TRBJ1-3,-,TGCAGTGCTAGTTCAGGGGTTGGAAACACCATATATTTT,CSASSGVGNTIYF
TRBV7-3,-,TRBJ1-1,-,TGTGCCAGCAGCCCCACTGGGGGAAACACTGAAGCTTTCTTT,CASSPTGGNTEAFF
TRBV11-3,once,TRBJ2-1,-,TGTGCCAGCAGCTTAGCTCCGGGCAGGTCCTACAATGAGCAGTTCTTC,CASSLAPGRSYNEQFF
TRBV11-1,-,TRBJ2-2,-,TGTGCCAGCAGTCGAGCCTACACCGGGGAGCTGTTTTTT,CASSRAYTGELFF
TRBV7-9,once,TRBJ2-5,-,TGTGCCAGCAGCGTACGGGAATACCAAGAGACCCAGTACTTC,CASSVREYQETQYF
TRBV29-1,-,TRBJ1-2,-,TGCAGCGTTCGGGACCTTAACTATGGCTACACCTTC,CSVRDLNYGYTF
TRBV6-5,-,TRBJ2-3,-,TGTGCCAGCAGCCAGACAGAGCCCGGAGATACGCAGTATTTT,CASSQTEPGDTQYF
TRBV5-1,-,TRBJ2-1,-,TGCGCCAGCAGCTTGTCGACAGCCTCCTACAATGAGCAGTTCTTC,CASSLSTASYNEQFF
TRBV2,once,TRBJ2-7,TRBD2,TGTGCCAGCACTGGGACTAGCGGGAGAAGCTCCTACGAGCAGTACTTC,CASTGTSGRSSYEQYF
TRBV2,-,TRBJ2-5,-,TGTGCCAGCAGTGGGTTCCAGGAGGAGACCCAGTACTTC,CASSGFQEETQYF
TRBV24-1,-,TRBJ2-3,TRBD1,TGTGCCACCAGTGATAGGGGACAGGCAACGGATACGCAGTATTTT,CATSDRGQATDTQYF
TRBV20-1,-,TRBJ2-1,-,TGCAGTGCTAGTAGTCCAGGAGGATCATACAATGAGCAGTTCTTC,CSASSPGGSYNEQFF
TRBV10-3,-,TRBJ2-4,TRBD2,TGTGCCATCAGTGAGTCCACACCCAGAGCGGGAGGATTATACTTC,CAISESTPRAGGLYF
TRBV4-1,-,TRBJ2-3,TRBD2,TGCGCCAGCAGCCCACCATTGGGTAGCGGGAGAGATACGCAGTATTTT,CASSPPLGSGRDTQYF
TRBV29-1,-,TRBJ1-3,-,TGCAGCGCGGGGGGGCCCTACTCTGGAAACACCATATATTTT,CSAGGPYSGNTIYF
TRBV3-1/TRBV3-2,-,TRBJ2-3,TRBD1,TGTGCCAGCAGCCAAGATTACAGGGGGCGTCGTACGCAGTATTTT,CASSQDYRGRRTQYF
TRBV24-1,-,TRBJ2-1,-,TGTGCCACCAGTCCAGGACCAGAGACATACAATGAGCAGTTCTTC,CATSPGPETYNEQFF
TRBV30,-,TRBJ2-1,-,TGTGCCTGGAGTGACCTTAGGGGGTACAGGAACAATGAGCAGTTCTTC,CAWSDLRGYRNNEQFF
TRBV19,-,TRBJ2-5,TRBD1,TGTGCCAGTAGTATAGATACAGGGGAACAAGAGACCCAGTACTTC,CASSIDTGEQETQYF
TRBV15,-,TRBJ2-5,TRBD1,TGTGCCACCAGCTCAGGACAGGGGGCTTGGGAGACCCAGTACTTC,CATSSGQGAWETQYF
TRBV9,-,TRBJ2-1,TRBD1,TGTGCCAGCAGCCATTCCCCCAAGGGACAGGGATCAAGCTCCTACAATGAGCAGTTCTTC,CASSHSPKGQGSSSYNEQFF
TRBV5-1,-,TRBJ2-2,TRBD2,TGCGCCAGCAGGGATAGCGGGGACACCGGGGAGCTGTTTTTT,CASRDSGDTGELFF
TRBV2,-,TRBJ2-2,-,TGTGCCAGCAGTACACAGGGTCACGGGGAGCTGTTTTTT,CASSTQGHGELFF
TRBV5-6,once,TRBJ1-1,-,TGTGCCAGCAGCTCGGACAGCTGGACTGAAGCTTTCTTT,CASSSDSWTEAFF
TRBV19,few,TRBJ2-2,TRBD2,TGTGCCAGTAGAATCCTAGCGGGAGGGCCGGGCACCGGGGAGCTGTTTTTT,CASRILAGGPGTGELFF
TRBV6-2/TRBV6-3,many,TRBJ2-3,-,TGTGCCAGCAGTTACAGGGACACAGATACGCAGTATTTT,CASSYRDTDTQYF
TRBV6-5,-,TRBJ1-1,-,TGTGCCAGTCGACAGTTAAGGGACACTGAAGCTTTCTTT,CASRQLRDTEAFF
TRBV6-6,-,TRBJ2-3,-,TGTGCCAGCAGGCCGGGACCCGGCGGAACAGATACGCAGTATTTT,CASRPGPGGTDTQYF
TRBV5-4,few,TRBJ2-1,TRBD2,TGTGCAGTAACCCGGCTAGCGGGGAATAATGAGCAGTTCTTC,CAVTRLAGNNEQFF
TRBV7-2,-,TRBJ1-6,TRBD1,TGTGCCAGCAGCCTACACAAAGACAGGGAGCTCCGTGATTCACCCCTCCACTTT,CASSLHKDRELRDSPLHF
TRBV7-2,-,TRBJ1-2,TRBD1,TGTGCCAGCAGCTCGGACAGGGGCGGGGGCTACACCTTC,CASSSDRGGGYTF
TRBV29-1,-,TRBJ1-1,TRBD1,TGCAGCGTTGAAGTCCCGACAGGGCCACCTGAAGCTTTCTTT,CSVEVPTGPPEAFF
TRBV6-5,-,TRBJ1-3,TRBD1,TGTGCCAGCAAGGGACAGCCAAACTCGGGTGACACCATATATTTT,CASKGQPNSGDTIYF
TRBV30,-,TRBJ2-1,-,TGTGCCTGGAACAAGGTAGAGGGTGAGCAGTTCTTC,CAWNKVEGEQFF
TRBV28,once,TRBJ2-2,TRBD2,TGTGCCAGCAGTGGGACTAGCGGGAGAGACACCGGGGAGCTGTTTTTT,CASSGTSGRDTGELFF
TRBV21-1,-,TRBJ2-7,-,TGTGCCAGCAGCAAAGTGGACGGTTCCTACGAGCAGTACTTC,CASSKVDGSYEQYF
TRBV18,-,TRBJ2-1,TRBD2,TGTGCCAGCTCAGTAGCCAGCGGGAGCTACAATGAGCAGTTCTTC,CASSVASGSYNEQFF
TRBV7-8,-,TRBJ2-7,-,TGTGCCAGCAGCCCCTCGGTCCTTTCCGAGCAGTACTTC,CASSPSVLSEQYF
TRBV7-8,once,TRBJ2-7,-,TGTGCCAGCAGCTTAGCTGCCCCGGCGGCTACCTACGAGCAGTACTTC,CASSLAAPAATYEQYF
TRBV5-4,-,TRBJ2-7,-,TGTGCCAGCAGCTTTGGGGACTCCTACGAGCAGTACTTC,CASSFGDSYEQYF
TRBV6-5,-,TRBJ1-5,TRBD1,TGTGCCAGCAGCGCGACAGGGCATAGCAATCAGCCCCAGCATTTT,CASSATGHSNQPQHF
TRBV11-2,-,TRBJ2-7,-,TGTGCCAGCAGCTTGGATCAGGGAACCTACGAGCAGTACTTC,CASSLDQGTYEQYF